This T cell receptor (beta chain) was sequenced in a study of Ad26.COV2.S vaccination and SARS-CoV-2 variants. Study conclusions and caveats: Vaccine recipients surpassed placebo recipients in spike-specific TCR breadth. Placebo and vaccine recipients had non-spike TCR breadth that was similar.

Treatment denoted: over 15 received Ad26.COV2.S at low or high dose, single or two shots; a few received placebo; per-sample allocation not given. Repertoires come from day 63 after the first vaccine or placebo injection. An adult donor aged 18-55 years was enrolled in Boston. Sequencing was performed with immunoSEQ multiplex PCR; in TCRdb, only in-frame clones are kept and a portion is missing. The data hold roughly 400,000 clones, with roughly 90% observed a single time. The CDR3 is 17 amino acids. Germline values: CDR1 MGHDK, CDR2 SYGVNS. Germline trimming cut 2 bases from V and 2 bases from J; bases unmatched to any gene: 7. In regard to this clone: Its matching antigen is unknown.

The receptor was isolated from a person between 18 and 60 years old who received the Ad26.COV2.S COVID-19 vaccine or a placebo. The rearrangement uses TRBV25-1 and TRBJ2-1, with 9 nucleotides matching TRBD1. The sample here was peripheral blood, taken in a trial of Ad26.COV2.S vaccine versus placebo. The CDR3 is CASSETKGTGPYNEQFF. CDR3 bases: TGTGCCAGCAGTGAAACAAAGGGGACAGGGCCCTACAATGAGCAGTTCTTC.